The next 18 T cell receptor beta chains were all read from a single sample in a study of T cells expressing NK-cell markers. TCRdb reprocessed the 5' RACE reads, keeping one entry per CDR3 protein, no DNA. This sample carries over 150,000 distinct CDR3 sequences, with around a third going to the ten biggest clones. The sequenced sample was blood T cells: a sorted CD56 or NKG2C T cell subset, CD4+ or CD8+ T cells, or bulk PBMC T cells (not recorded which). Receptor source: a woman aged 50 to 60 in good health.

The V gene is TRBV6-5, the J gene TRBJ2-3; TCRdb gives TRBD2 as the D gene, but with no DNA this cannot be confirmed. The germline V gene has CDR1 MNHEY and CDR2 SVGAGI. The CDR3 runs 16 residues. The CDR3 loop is CASSYEPGGRAGSQYF.

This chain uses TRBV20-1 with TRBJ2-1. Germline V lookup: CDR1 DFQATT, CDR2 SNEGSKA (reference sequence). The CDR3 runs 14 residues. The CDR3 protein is CSAVDTANYNEQFF.

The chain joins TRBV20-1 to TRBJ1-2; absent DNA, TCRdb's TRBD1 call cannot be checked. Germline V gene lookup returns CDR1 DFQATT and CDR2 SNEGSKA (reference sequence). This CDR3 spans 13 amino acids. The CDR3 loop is CSARAGGVYGYTF.

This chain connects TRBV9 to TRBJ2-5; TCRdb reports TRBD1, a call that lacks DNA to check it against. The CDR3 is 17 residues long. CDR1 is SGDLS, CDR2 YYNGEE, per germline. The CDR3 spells CASSVTDRGLVGETQYF. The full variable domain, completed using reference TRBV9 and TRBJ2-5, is DSGVTQTPKHLITATGQRVTLRCSPRSGDLSVYWYQQSLDQGLQFLIQYYNGEERAKGNILERFSAQQFPDLHSELNLSSLELGDSALYFCASSVTDRGLVGETQYFGPGTRLLVL.

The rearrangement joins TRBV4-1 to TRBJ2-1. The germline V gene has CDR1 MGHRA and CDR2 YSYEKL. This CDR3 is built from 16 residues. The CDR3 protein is CASSQVLRSSYNEQFF.

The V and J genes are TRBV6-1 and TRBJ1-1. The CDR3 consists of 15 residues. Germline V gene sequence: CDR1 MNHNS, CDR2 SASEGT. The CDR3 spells CASSERVRTNTEAFF.

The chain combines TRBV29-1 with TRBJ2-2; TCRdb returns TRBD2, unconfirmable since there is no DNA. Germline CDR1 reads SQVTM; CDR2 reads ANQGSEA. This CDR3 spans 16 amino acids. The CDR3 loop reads CSASSPGTSADGELFF.

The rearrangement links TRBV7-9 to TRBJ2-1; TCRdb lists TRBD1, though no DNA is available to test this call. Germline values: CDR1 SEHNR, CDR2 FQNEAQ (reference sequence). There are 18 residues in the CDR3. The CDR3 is CASSLQFSGGRPYNEQFF.

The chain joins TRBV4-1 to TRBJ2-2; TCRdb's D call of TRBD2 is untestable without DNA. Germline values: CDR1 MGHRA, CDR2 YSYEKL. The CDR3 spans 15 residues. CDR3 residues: CASRRGLADTGELFF.

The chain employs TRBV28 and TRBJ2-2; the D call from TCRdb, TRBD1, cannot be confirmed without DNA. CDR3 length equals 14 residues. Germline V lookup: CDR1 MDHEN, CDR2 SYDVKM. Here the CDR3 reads CASSLSGGWGELFF.

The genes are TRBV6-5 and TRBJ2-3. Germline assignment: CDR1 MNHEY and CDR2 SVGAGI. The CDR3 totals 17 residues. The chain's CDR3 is CASSPTPSMPPTDTQYF.

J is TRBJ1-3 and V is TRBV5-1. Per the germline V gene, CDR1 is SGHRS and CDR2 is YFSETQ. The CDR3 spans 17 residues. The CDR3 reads CASTELSQGLGDNTIYF.

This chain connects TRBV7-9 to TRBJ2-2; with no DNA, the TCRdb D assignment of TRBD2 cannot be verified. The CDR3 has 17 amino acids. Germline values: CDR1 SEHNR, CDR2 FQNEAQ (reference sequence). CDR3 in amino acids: CASSLAGLAGGSGELFF.

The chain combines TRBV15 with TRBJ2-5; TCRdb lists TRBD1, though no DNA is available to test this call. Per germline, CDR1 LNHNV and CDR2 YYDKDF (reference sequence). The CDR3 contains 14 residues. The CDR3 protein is CATSRDSGFETQYF.

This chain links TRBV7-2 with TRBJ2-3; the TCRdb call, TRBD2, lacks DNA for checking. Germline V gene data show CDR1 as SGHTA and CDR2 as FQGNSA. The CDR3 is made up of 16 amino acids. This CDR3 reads CASSLFTAGAVDTQYF.

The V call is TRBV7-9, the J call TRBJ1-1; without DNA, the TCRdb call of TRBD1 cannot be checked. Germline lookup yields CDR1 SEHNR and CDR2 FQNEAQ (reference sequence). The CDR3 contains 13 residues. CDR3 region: CASSPPWQSMAFF.

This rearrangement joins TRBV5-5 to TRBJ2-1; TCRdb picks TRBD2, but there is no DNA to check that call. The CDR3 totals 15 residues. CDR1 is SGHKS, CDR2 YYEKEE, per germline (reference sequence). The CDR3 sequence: CASSLVGGREILQFF. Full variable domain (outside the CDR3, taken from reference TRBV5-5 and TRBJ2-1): DAGVTQSPTHLIKTRGQQVTLRCSPISGHKSVSWYQQVLGQGPQFIFQYYEKEERGRGNFPDRFSARQFPNYSSELNVNALLLGDSALYLCASSLVGGREILQFFGPGTRLTVL.

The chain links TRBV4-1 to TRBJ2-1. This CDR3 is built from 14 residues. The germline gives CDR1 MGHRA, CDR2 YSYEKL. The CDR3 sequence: CASSQEVEYNEQFF.